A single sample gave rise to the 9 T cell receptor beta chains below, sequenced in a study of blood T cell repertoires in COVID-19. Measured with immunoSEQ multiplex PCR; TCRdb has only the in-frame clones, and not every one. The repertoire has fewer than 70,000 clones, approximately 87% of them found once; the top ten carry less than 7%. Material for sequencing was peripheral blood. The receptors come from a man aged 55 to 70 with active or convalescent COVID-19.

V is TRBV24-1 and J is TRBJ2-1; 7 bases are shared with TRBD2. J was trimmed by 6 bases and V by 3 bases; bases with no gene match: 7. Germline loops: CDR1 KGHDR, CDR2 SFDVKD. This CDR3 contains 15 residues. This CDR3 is CATSDSGMGGNEQFF. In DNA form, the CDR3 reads TGTGCCACCAGTGATAGCGGGATGGGCGGCAATGAGCAGTTCTTC.

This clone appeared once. CDR3: CASSPRTIWTNEKLFF. CDR3 in DNA: TGTGCCAGCAGTCCCAGGACAATCTGGACTAATGAAAAACTGTTTTTT. The rearrangement uses TRBV28 and TRBJ1-4, with D perhaps TRBD1 (5 bases). Between the trimmed V and J ends, which lost 5 bases and 2 bases, there was a span of 15 bases. CDR3 length: 16 amino acids. From germline, CDR1 is MDHEN and CDR2 SYDVKM. Drawing the rest from reference TRBV28 and TRBJ1-4, the complete variable domain is DVKVTQSSRYLVKRTGEKVFLECVQDMDHENMFWYRQDPGLGLRLIYFSYDVKMKEKGDIPEGYSVSREKKERFSLILESASTNQTSMYLCASSPRTIWTNEKLFFGSGTQLSVL.

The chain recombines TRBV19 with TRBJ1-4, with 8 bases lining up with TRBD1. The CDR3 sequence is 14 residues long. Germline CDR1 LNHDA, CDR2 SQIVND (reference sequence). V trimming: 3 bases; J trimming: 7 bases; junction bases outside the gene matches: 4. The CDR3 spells CASSITDRAEKLFF. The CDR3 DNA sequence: TGTGCCAGTAGTATTACGGACAGGGCTGAAAAACTGTTTTTT.

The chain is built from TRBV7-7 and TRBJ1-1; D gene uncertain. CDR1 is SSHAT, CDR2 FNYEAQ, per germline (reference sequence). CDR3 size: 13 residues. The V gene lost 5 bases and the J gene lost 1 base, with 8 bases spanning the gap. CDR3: CASSLTPNTEAFF. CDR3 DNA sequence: TGTGCCAGCAGCCTCACACCGAACACTGAAGCTTTCTTT.

The CDR3: CASSLQGTDTQYF. The CDR3 coding sequence is TGTGCCAGCAGCTTACAGGGCACAGATACGCAGTATTTT. V and J are TRBV11-2 and TRBJ2-3; D is unresolved. Germline CDR1 reads SGHAT; CDR2 reads FQNNGV. The CDR3 is 13 amino acids. V was cut by 2 bases and J by 1 base, with 4 bases left in between.

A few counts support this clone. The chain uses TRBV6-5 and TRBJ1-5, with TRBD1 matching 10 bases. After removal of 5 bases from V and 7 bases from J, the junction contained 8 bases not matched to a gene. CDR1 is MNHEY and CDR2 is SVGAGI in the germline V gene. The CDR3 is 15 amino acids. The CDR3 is CASSTMTGGHQPQHF. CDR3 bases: TGTGCCAGCAGTACTATGACAGGGGGCCACCAGCCCCAGCATTTT.

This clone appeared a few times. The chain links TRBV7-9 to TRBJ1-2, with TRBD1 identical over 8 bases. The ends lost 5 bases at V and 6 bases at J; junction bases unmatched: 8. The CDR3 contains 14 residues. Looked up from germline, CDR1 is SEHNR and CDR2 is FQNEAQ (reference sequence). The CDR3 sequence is CASSHTGQEHGYTF. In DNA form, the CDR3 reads TGTGCCAGCAGCCATACGGGACAGGAGCATGGCTACACCTTC.

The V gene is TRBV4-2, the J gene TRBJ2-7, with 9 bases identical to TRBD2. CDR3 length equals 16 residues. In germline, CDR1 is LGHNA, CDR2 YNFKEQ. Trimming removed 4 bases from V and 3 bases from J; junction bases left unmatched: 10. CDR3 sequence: CASSPKVIAGDYEQYF. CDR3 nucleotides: TGTGCCAGCAGCCCGAAGGTAATAGCGGGAGACTACGAGCAGTACTTC.

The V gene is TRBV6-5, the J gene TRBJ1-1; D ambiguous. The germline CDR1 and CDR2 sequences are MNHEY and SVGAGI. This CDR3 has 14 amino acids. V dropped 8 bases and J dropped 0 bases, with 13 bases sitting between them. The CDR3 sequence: CASALSNMNTEAFF. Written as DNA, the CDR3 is TGTGCCAGCGCCCTTTCGAACATGAACACTGAAGCTTTCTTT.